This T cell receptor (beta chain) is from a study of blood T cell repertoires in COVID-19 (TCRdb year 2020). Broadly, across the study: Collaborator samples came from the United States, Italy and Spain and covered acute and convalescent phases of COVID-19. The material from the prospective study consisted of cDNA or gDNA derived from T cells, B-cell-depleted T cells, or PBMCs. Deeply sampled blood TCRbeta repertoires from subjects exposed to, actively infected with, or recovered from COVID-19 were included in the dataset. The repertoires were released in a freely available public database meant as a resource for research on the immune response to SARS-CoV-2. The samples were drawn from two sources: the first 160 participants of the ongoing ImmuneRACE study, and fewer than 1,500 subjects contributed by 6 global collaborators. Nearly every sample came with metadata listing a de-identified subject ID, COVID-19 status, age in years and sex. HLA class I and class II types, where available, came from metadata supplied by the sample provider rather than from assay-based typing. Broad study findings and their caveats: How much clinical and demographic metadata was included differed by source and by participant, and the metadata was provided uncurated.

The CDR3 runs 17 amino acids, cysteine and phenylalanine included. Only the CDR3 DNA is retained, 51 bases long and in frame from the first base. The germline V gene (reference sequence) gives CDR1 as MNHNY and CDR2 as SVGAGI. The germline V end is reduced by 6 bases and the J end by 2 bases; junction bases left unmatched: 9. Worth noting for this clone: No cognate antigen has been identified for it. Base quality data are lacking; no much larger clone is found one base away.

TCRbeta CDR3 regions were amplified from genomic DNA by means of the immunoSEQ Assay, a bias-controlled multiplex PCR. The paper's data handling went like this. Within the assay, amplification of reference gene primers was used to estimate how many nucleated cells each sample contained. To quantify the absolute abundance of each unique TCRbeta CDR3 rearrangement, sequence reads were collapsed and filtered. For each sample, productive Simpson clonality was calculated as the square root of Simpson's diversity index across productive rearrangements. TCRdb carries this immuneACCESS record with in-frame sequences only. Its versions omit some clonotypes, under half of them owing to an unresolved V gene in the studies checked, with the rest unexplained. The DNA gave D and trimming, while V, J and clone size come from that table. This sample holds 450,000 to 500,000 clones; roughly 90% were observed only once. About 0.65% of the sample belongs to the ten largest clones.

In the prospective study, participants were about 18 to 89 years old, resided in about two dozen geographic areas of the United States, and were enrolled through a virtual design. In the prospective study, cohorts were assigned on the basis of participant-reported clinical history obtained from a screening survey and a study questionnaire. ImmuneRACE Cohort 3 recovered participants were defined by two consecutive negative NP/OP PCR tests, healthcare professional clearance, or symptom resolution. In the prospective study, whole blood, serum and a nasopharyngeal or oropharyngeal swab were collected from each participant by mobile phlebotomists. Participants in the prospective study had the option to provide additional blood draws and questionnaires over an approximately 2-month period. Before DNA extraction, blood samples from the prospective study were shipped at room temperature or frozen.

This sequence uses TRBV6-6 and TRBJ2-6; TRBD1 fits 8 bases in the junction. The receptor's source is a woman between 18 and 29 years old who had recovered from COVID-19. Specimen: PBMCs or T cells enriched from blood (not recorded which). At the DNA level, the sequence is TGTGCCAGCAGCCGACAGGGGCCAGGGACTGGGGCCAACGTCCTGACTTTC. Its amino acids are CASSRQGPGTGANVLTF.